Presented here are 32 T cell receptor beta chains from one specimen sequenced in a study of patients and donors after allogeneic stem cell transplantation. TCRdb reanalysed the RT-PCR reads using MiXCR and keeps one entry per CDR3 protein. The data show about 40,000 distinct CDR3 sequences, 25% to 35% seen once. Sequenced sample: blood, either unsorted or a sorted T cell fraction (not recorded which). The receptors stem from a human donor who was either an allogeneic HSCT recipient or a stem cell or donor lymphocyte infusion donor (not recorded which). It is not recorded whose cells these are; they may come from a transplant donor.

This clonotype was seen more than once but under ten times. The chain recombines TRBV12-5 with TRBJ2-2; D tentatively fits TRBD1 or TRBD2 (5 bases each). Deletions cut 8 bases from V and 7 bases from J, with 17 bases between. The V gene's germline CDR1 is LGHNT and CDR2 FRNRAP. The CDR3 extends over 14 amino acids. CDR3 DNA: TGTGCTAGTCACCTACCCGGGACGTACGGGGAGCTGTTTTTT. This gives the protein CASHLPGTYGELFF.

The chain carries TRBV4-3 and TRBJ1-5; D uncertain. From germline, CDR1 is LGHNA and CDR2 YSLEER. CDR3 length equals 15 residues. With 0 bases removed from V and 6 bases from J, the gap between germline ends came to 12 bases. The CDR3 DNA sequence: TGCGCCAGCAGCCAAGAGGGCCATCCTGGTCAGCCCCAGCATTTT. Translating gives CASSQEGHPGQPQHF.

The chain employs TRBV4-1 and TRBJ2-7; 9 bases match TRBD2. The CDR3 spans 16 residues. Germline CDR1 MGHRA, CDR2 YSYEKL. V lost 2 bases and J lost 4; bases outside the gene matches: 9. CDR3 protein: CASSQSFRGRAYEQYF. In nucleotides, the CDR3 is TGCGCCAGCAGCCAATCTTTCCGCGGGAGGGCTTACGAGCAGTACTTC.

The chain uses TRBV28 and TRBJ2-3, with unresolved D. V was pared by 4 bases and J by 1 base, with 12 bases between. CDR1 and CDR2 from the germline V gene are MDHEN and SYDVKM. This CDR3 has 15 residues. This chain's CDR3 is CASSSFGLGTDTQYF. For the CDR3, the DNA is TGTGCCAGCAGTTCGTTTGGGCTTGGCACAGATACGCAGTATTTT.

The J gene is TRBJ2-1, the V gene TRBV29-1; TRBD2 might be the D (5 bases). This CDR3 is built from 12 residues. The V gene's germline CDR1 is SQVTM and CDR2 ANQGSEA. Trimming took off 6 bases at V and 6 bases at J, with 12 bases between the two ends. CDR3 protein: CSVRRTPNEQFF. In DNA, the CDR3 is TGCAGCGTCCGGAGGACCCCCAATGAGCAGTTCTTC.

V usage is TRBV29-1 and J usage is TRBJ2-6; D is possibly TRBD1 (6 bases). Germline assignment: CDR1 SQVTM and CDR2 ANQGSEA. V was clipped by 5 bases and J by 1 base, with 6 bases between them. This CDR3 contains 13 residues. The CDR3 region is CSVQGSGANVLTF. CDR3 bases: TGCAGCGTTCAGGGGTCTGGGGCCAACGTCCTGACTTTC.

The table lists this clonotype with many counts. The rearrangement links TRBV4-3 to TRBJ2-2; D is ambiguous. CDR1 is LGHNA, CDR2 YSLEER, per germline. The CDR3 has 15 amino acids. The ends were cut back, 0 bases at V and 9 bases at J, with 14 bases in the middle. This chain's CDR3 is CASSQESPGGRELFF. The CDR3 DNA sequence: TGCGCCAGCAGCCAAGAATCTCCTGGTGGTAGGGAGCTGTTTTTT.

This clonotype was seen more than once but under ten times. CDR3: CASTPEGSTDEQFF. CDR3 bases: TGTGCCAGCACCCCGGAGGGATCAACAGATGAGCAGTTCTTC. V and J are TRBV12-3 or TRBV12-4 and TRBJ2-1; TRBD2 is a possible D gene (6 bases). The CDR3 has 14 amino acids. Trimming took off 7 bases at V and 8 bases at J, with 18 bases between the two ends.

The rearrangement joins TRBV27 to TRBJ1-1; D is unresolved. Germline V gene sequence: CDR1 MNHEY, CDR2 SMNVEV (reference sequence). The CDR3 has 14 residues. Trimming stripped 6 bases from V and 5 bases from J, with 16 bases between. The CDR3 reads CASRPNTLGTEAFF. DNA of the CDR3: TGTGCCAGCAGACCCAATACTCTCGGGACTGAAGCTTTCTTT.

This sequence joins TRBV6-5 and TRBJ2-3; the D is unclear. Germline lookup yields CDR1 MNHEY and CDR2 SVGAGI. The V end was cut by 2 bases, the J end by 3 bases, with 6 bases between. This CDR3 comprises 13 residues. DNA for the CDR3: TGTGCCAGCAGTTACGACTCAACAGATACGCAGTATTTT. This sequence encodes CASSYDSTDTQYF.

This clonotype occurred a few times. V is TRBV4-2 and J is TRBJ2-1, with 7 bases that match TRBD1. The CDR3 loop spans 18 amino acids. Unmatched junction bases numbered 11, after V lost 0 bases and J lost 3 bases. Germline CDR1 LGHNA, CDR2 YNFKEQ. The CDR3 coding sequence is TGTGCCAGCAGCCAAGAATCCATAACAGGGGCGATCTACAATGAGCAGTTCTTC. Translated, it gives CASSQESITGAIYNEQFF.

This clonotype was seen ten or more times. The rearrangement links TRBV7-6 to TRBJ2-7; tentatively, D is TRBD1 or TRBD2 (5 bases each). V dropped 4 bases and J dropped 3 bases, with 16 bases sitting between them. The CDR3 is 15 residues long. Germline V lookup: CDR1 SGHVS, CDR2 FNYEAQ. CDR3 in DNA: TGTGCCAGCAGCTCTCTGAAGGGACGGATCTACGAGCAGTACTTC. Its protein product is CASSSLKGRIYEQYF. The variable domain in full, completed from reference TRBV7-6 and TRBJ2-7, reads GAGVSQSPRYKVTKRGQDVALRCDPISGHVSLYWYRQALGQGPEFLTYFNYEAQQDKSGLPNDRFSAERPEGSISTLTIQRTEQRDSAMYRCASSSLKGRIYEQYFGPGTRLTVT.

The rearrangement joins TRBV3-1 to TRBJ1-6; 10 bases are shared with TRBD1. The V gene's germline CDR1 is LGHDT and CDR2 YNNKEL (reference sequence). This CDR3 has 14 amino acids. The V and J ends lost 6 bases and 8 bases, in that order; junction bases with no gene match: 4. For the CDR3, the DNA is TGTGCCAGCAGGATTGGGACAGGGGATTCACCCCTCCACTTT. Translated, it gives CASRIGTGDSPLHF.

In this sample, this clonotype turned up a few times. CDR3 loop: CASSQETGANVLTF. CDR3 in DNA: TGCGCCAGCAGCCAAGAAACTGGGGCCAACGTCCTGACTTTC. V gene TRBV4-3 combines with J gene TRBJ2-6; no reliable D call. There are 14 residues in the CDR3. Germline assignment: CDR1 LGHNA and CDR2 YSLEER. With 0 bases removed from V and 2 bases from J, the gap between germline ends came to 2 bases.

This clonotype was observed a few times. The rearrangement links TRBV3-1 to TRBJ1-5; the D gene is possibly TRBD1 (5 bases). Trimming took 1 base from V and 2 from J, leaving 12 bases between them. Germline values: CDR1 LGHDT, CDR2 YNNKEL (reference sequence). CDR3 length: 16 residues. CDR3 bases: TGTGCCAGCAGCCAAGGACACTGGGGCGGCAATCAGCCCCAGCATTTT. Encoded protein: CASSQGHWGGNQPQHF.

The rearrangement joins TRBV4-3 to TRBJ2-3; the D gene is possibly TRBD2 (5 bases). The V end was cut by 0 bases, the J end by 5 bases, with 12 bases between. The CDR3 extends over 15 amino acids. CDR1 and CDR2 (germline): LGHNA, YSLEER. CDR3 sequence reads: CASSQERVFGDTQYF. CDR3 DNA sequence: TGCGCCAGCAGCCAAGAGCGGGTATTTGGAGATACGCAGTATTTT.

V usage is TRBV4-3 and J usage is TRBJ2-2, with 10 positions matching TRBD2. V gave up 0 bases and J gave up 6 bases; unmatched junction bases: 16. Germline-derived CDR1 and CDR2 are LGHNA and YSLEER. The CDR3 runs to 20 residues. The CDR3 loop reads CASSQDAGWGLAGGPGELFF. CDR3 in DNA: TGCGCCAGCAGCCAAGATGCAGGGTGGGGGTTAGCGGGAGGACCCGGGGAGCTGTTTTTT.

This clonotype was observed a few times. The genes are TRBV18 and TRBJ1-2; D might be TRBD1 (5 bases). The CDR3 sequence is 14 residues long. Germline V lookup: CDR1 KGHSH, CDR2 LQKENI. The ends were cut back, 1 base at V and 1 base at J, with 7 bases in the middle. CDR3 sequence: CASSPQGLNYGYTF. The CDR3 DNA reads TGTGCCAGCTCACCACAGGGGCTTAACTATGGCTACACCTTC.

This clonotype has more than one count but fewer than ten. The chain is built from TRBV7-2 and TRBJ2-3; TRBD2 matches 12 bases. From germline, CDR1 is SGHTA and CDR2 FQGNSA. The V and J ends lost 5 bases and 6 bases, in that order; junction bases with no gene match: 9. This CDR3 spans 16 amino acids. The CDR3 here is CASSPLAGGRSDTQYF. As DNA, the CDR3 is TGTGCCAGCAGCCCCCTAGCGGGAGGGCGGAGTGATACGCAGTATTTT.

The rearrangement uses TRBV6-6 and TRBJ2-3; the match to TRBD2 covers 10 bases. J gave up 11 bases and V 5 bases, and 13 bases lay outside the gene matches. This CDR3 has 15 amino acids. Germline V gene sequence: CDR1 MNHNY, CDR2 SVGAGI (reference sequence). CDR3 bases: TGTGCCAGCAGTGAGACTAGCGGGTCCTTCTTAAAGCAGTATTTT. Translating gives CASSETSGSFLKQYF.

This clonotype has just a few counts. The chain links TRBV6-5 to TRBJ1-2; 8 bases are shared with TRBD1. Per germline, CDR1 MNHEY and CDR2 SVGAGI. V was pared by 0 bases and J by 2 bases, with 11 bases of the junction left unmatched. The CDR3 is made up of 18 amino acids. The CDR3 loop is CASSYSTGATSPNYGYTF. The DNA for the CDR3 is TGTGCCAGCAGTTACTCGACAGGGGCTACCTCCCCAAACTATGGCTACACCTTC.

CDR3 nucleotides: TGTGCCACTCTAAGGGACGACGAGCAGTACTTC. Protein product: CATLRDDEQYF. The genes are TRBV10-3 and TRBJ2-7; D possibly uses TRBD1 or TRBD2 (5 bases each). V was shortened by 10 bases and J by 5 bases, with 12 bases between the two germline ends. The CDR3 totals 11 residues. The germline CDR1 and CDR2 sequences are ENHRY and SYGVKD.

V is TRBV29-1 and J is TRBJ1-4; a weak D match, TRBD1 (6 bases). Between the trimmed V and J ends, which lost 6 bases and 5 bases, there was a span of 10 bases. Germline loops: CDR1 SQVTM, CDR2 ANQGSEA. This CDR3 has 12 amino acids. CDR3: CSVKGQNEKLFF. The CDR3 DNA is TGCAGCGTCAAAGGACAGAATGAAAAACTGTTTTTT.

The CDR3 loop reads CASSLLVGPAADTQYF. The CDR3 bases are TGTGCCAGCAGTTTGTTGGTGGGACCCGCGGCAGATACGCAGTATTTT. The rearrangement joins TRBV27 to TRBJ2-3; either TRBD1 or TRBD2 may fit D (5 bases each). This CDR3 is built from 16 residues. CDR1 MNHEY and CDR2 SMNVEV come from the germline V gene (reference sequence). The V end lost 3 bases, the J end lost 4 bases, and 17 bases lay between the germline ends.

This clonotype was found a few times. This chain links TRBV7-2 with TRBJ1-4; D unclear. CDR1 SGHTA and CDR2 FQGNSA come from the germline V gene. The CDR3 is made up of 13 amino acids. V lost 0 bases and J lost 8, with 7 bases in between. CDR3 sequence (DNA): TGTGCCAGCAGCTTAGCCGAGAGCGAAAAACTGTTTTTT. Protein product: CASSLAESEKLFF.

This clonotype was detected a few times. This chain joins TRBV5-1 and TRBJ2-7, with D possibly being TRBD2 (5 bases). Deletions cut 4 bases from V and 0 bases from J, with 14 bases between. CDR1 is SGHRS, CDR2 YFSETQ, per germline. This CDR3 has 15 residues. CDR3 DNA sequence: TGCGCCAGCAGCCCCCTGGCGGGCCGCTCCTACGAGCAGTACTTC. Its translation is CASSPLAGRSYEQYF. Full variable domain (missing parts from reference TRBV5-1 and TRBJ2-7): KAGVTQTPRYLIKTRGQQVTLSCSPISGHRSVSWYQQTPGQGLQFLFEYFSETQRNKGNFPGRFSGRQFSNSRSEMNVSTLELGDSALYLCASSPLAGRSYEQYFGPGTRLTVT.

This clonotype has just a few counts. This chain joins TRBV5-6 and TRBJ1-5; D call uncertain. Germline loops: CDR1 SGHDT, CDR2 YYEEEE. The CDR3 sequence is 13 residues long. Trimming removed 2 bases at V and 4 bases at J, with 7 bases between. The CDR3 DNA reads TGTGCCAGCAGCTTCCGAACAAATCAGCCCCAGCATTTT. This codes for CASSFRTNQPQHF.

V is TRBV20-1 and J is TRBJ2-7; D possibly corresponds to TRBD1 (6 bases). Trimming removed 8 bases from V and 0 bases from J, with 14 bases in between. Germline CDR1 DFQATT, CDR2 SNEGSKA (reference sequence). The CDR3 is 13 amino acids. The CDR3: CSPGRRGSYEQYF. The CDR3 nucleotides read TGCAGTCCCGGCCGCAGGGGCTCCTACGAGCAGTACTTC.

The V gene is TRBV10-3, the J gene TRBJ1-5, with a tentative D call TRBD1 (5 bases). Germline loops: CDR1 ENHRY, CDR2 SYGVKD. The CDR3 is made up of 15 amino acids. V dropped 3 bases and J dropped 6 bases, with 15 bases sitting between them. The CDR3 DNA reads TGTGCCATCAGTGACCGTCAGGGCGAAGGTCAGCCCCAGCATTTT. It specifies CAISDRQGEGQPQHF.

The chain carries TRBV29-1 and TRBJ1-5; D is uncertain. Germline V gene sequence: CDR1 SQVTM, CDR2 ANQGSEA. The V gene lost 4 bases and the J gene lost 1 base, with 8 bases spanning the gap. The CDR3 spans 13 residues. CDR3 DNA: TGCAGCGTTGGGTCGAGGAGCAATCAGCCCCAGCATTTT. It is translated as CSVGSRSNQPQHF.

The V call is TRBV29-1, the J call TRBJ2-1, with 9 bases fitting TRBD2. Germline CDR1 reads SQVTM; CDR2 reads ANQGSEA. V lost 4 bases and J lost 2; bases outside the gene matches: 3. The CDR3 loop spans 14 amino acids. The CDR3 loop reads CSVGLAVTYNEQFF. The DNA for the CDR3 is TGCAGCGTTGGACTAGCGGTAACCTACAATGAGCAGTTCTTC.

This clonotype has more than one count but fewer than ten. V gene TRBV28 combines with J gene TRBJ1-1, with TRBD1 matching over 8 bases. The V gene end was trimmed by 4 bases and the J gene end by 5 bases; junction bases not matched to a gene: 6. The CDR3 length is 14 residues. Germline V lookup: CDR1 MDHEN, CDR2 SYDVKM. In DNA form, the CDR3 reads TGTGCCAGCAGTTCTCGGACAGGGAAAACTGAAGCTTTCTTT. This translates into CASSSRTGKTEAFF.